The clone carrying this T cell receptor (beta chain) came up a few times. The data were taken from a study of blood T cell repertoires in COVID-19. CDR1 is LGHNA, CDR2 YNFKEQ, per germline. V lost 1 base to trimming and J lost 1 base, with 13 bases between them. CDR3 length: 16 residues. Profiling relied on immunoSEQ multiplex PCR, and the TCRdb table lists in-frame clones only, not all of them. The table has about 110,000 clones, 84% seen once; the top ten hold around 8%. The rearrangement links TRBV4-2 to TRBJ1-1; D not resolved. This clonotype was obtained from a woman between 35 and 50 years old with acute or convalescent COVID-19. Sequences were obtained from peripheral blood. The CDR3 DNA is TGTGCCAGCAGCCAAGCCTTCGGCAGACAGAACACTGAAGCTTTCTTT. It encodes CASSQAFGRQNTEAFF.